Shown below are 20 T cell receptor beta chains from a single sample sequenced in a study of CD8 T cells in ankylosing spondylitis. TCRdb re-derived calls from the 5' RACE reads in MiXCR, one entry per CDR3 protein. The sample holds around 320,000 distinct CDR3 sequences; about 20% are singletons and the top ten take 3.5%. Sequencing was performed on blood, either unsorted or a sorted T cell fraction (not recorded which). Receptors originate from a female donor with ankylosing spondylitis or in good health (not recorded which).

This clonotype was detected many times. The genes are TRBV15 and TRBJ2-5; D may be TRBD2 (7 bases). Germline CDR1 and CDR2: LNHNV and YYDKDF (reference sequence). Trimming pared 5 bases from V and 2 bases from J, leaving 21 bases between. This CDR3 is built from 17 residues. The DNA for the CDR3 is TGTGCCACCAGCCTTCGGGGGGCTAGCGGTTTACAAGAGACCCAGTACTTC. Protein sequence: CATSLRGASGLQETQYF. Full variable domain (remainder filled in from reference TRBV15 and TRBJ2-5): DAMVIQNPRYQVTQFGKPVTLSCSQTLNHNVMYWYQQKSSQAPKLLFHYYDKDFNNEADTPDNFQSRRPNTSFCFLDIRSPGLGDTAMYLCATSLRGASGLQETQYFGPGTRLLVL.

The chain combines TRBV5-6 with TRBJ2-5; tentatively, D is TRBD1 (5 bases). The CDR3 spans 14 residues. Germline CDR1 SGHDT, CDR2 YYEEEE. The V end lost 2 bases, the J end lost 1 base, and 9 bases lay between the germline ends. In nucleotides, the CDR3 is TGTGCCAGCAGCTTACAGGAGACCCAAGAGACCCAGTACTTC. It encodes CASSLQETQETQYF.

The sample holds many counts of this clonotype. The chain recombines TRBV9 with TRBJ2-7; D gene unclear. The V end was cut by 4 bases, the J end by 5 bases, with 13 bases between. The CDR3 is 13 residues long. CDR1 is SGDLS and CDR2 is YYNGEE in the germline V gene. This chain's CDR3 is CASSRDQVDEQYF. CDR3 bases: TGTGCCAGCAGCAGAGATCAGGTCGACGAGCAGTACTTC.

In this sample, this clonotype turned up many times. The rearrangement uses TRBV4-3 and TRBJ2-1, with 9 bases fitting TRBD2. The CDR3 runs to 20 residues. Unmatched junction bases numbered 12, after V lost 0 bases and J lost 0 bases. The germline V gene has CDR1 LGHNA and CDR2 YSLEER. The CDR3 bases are TGCGCCAGCAGCCAAGATCGGATAGCGGGGGTGATGAGCTCCTACAATGAGCAGTTCTTC. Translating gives CASSQDRIAGVMSSYNEQFF.

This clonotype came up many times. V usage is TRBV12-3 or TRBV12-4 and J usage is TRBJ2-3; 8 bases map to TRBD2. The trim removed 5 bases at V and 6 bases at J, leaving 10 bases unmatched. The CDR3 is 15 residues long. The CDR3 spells CASSTLREETDTQYF. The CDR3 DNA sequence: TGTGCCAGCAGTACTCTGCGGGAGGAGACTGATACGCAGTATTTT.

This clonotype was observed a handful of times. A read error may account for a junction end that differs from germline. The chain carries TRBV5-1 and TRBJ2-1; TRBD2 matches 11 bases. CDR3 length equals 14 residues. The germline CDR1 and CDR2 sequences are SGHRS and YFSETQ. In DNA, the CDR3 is TGCGCCAGCAGCTTGGGACCTACTAGCGGGGGTCTAGTCTTC. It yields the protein CASSLGPTSGGLVF.

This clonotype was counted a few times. The CDR3 sequence: CSARDMTSGTYEQYF. In nucleotides, the CDR3 is TGCAGTGCTAGAGATATGACTAGCGGGACCTACGAGCAGTACTTC. This rearrangement joins TRBV20-1 to TRBJ2-7, with 11 bases aligning to TRBD2. Trimming removed 0 bases from V and 2 bases from J; junction bases left unmatched: 3. Germline V gene lookup returns CDR1 DFQATT and CDR2 SNEGSKA (reference sequence). The CDR3 is 15 amino acids.

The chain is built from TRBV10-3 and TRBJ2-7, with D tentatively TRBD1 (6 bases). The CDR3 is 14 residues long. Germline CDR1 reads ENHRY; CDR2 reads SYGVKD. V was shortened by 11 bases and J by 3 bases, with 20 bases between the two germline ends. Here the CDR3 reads CASTQGSQDYEQYF. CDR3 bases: TGTGCCTCGACGCAGGGGAGTCAGGACTACGAGCAGTACTTC.

The CDR3 spells CASSSGQGSHEQYF. The DNA of the CDR3 is TGTGCCAGCAGTTCGGGACAGGGGAGCCACGAGCAGTACTTC. The chain employs TRBV12-3 or TRBV12-4 and TRBJ2-7, with 10 bases identical to TRBD1. Trimming at V came to 4 bases and at J to 5 bases, leaving 5 bases not matched to a gene. CDR3 length equals 14 residues.

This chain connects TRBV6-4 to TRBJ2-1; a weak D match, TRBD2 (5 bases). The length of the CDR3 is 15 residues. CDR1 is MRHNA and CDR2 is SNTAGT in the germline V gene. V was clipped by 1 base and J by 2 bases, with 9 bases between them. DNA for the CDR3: TGTGCCAGCAGTGACTTGGGCGGGCCCTACAATGAGCAGTTCTTC. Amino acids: CASSDLGGPYNEQFF.

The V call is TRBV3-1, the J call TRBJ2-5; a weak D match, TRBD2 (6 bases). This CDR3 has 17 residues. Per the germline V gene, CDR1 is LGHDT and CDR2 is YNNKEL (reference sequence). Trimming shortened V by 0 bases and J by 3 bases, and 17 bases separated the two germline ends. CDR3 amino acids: CASSQETPGVAEETQYF. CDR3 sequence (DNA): TGTGCCAGCAGCCAAGAGACCCCCGGGGTAGCGGAAGAGACCCAGTACTTC.

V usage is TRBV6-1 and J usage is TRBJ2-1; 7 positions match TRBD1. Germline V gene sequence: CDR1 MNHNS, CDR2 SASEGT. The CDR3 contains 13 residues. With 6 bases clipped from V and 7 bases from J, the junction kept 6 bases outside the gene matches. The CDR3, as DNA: TGTGCCAGCAGACCCCTGACAGGGAATGAGCAGTTCTTC. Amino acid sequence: CASRPLTGNEQFF.

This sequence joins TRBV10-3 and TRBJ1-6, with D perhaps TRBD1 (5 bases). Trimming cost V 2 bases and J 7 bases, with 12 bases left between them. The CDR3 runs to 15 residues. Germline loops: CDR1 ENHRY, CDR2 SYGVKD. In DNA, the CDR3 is TGTGCCATCAGTGAGGGGGACTCCCTAAATTCACCCCTCCACTTT. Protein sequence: CAISEGDSLNSPLHF.

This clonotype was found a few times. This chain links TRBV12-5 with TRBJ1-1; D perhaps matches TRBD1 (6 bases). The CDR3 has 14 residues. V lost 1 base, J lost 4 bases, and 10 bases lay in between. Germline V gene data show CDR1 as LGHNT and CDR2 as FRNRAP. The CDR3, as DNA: TGTGCTAGTGGTTTGGGAACAGGGAGCACTGAAGCTTTCTTT. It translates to CASGLGTGSTEAFF.

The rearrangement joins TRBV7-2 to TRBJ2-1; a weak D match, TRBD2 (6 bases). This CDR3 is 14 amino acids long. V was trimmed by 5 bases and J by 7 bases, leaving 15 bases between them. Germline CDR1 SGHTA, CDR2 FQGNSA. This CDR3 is CASSLSGEWNEQFF. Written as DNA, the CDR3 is TGTGCCAGCAGCCTCTCGGGAGAATGGAATGAGCAGTTCTTC.

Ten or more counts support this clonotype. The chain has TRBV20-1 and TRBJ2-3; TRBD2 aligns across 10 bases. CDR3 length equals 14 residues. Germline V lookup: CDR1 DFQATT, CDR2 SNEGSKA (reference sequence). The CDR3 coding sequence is TGCACCCCGAGTAGCGGGAGGTTGACAGATACGCAGTATTTT. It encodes CTPSSGRLTDTQYF.

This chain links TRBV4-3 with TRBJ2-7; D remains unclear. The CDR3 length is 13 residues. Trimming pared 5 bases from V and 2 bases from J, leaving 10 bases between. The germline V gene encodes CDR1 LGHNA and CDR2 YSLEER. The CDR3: CASSSSGAYEQYF. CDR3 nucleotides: TGCGCCAGCAGCTCCTCAGGCGCCTACGAGCAGTACTTC.

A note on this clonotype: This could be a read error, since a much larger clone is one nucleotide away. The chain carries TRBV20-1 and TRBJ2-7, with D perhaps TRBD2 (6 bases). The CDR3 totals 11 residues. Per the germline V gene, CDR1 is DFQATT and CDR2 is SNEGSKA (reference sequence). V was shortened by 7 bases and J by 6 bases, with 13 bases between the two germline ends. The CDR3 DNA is TGCAGTGAGGAGACTAGTTTCGAGCAGTACTTC. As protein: CSEETSFEQYF.

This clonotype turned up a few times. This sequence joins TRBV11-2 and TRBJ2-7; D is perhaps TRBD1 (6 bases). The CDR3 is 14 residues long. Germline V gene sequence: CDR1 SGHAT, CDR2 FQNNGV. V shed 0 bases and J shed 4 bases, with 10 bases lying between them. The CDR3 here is CASSLERTDYEQYF. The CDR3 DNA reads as TGTGCCAGCAGCTTAGAGCGGACAGATTACGAGCAGTACTTC. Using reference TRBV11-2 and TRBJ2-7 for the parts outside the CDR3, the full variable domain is EAGVAQSPRYKIIEKRQSVAFWCNPISGHATLYWYQQILGQGPKLLIQFQNNGVVDDSQLPKDRFSAERLKGVDSTLKIQPAKLEDSAVYLCASSLERTDYEQYFGPGTRLTVT.

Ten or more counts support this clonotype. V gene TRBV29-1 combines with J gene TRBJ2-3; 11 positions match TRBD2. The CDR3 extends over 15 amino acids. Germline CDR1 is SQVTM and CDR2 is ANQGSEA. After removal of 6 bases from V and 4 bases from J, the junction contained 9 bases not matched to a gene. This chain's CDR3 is CSVTSGRTSADTQYF. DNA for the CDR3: TGCAGCGTAACTAGCGGGAGAACGAGTGCAGATACGCAGTATTTT.